The rows below give T cell receptor beta chains drawn from one sample of a study of graft-versus-host responses after intestinal transplantation. The protocol was immunoSEQ multiplex PCR, while the TCRdb copy is restricted to in-frame clones and leaves out a portion. The table includes 8,000 to 10,000 clones, about 93% detected once. This sample comprised PBMCs, obtained 8 days after intestinal transplant. The receptors come from a human patient who received an intestinal transplant, so some T cells may come from the graft donor. Each CDR3 is given with its conserved first and last residue. Fields, in order: clone size, D gene, J gene, V gene, CDR3 protein, CDR3 DNA. The D gene is left open where the match is weak. Only some rows state a clone size, as once, few, many or a class for expanded clones.

.	.	TRBJ1-2	TRBV28	CASSPANYGYTF	TGTGCCAGCAGTCCAGCAAACTATGGCTACACCTTC
.	.	TRBJ2-7	TRBV2	CASGGDRSSYEQYF	TGTGCCAGCGGGGGGGACAGGAGCTCCTACGAGCAGTACTTC
.	.	TRBJ2-3	TRBV4-1	CASSQEWVGDTQYF	TGCGCCAGCAGCCAAGAATGGGTTGGAGATACGCAGTATTTT
.	.	TRBJ1-1	TRBV27	CASSLSALGWENTEAFF	TGTGCCAGCAGTTTATCAGCATTAGGATGGGAGAACACTGAAGCTTTCTTT
.	.	TRBJ2-7	TRBV27	CASSWSRGGYEQYF	TGTGCCAGCAGTTGGAGTAGAGGGGGCTACGAGCAGTACTTC
.	.	TRBJ2-7	TRBV27	CASSFGGPSYEQYF	TGTGCCAGCAGTTTCGGGGGACCTTCCTACGAGCAGTACTTC
.	.	TRBJ2-1	TRBV29-1	CSVEGQPYNEQFF	TGCAGCGTCGAAGGACAGCCATACAATGAGCAGTTCTTC
.	.	TRBJ2-5	TRBV7-6	CASSLFTQRQETQYF	TGTGCCAGCAGCTTATTCACACAACGCCAAGAGACCCAGTACTTC
.	.	TRBJ2-3	TRBV7-9	CASSLAPAPDTQYF	TGTGCCAGCAGCTTAGCCCCAGCCCCAGATACGCAGTATTTT
.	TRBD1	TRBJ1-2	TRBV29-1	CSVPGQGGGYTF	TGCAGCGTTCCGGGACAGGGTGGGGGCTACACCTTC
.	.	TRBJ2-5	TRBV4-1	CASSTEPGLEEETQYF	TGCGCCAGCAGCACTGAACCGGGACTGGAGGAGGAGACCCAGTACTTC
once	.	TRBJ2-3	TRBV5-1	CASSLGWRTTDTQYF	TGCGCCAGCAGCTTGGGGTGGAGAACCACAGATACGCAGTATTTT
.	.	TRBJ2-1	TRBV6-1	CASSASDRPSYNEQFF	TGTGCCAGCAGTGCGTCCGACAGGCCATCCTACAATGAGCAGTTCTTC
.	.	TRBJ2-5	TRBV5-1	CASSLWSTEKTQYF	TGCGCCAGCAGCTTGTGGAGCACGGAGAAGACCCAGTACTTC
once	TRBD1	TRBJ2-3	TRBV15	CAFRQGGTDTQYF	TGTGCCTTTAGACAGGGCGGCACAGATACGCAGTATTTT
once	TRBD2	TRBJ2-7	TRBV19	CASSWGGSVAYEQYF	TGTGCCAGTAGCTGGGGCGGGAGTGTTGCGTACGAGCAGTACTTC
.	.	TRBJ1-1	TRBV29-1	CSVQVNTEAFF	TGCAGCGTTCAAGTGAACACTGAAGCTTTCTTT
.	TRBD1	TRBJ1-4	TRBV15	CATSRGGLDEKLFF	TGTGCCACCAGCCGAGGGGGCCTCGATGAAAAACTGTTTTTT
.	.	TRBJ1-1	TRBV7-9	CASSSRGNTEAFF	TGTGCCAGCAGTAGCAGGGGGAACACTGAAGCTTTCTTT
.	.	TRBJ1-1	TRBV27	CASSPGWRPTTEAFF	TGTGCCAGCAGTCCCGGCTGGCGCCCAACCACTGAAGCTTTCTTT
once	.	TRBJ2-3	TRBV5-1	CASSLLDTADTQYF	TGCGCCAGCAGCTTGTTAGATACCGCAGATACGCAGTATTTT
.	.	TRBJ2-5	TRBV11-2	CASSTGRTRETQYF	TGTGCCAGCAGCACGGGGAGAACGAGAGAGACCCAGTACTTC
.	TRBD1	TRBJ1-5	TRBV19	CASSIIQGAGQPQHF	TGTGCCAGTAGTATAATACAGGGGGCCGGTCAGCCCCAGCATTTT
.	.	TRBJ1-5	TRBV6-1	CASSDRRPEQPQHF	TGTGCCAGCAGTGACCGACGGCCAGAACAGCCCCAGCATTTT
.	.	TRBJ2-3	TRBV27	CASSPGGGPADTQYF	TGTGCCAGCAGTCCAGGGGGGGGGCCGGCAGATACGCAGTATTTT
.	.	TRBJ2-3	TRBV7-2	CASSLVSRGVYTDTQYF	TGTGCCAGCAGCTTAGTATCAAGAGGGGTTTACACAGATACGCAGTATTTT
.	.	TRBJ1-6	TRBV6-5	CASLTPGLSPLHF	TGTGCCAGCCTCACTCCGGGGCTTTCACCCCTCCACTTT
.	TRBD1	TRBJ2-7	TRBV7-6	CASSYLTGAEQYF	TGTGCCAGCAGCTATCTGACAGGGGCCGAGCAGTACTTC
.	TRBD2	TRBJ2-3	TRBV5-1	CASSSELAGAPDTQYF	TGCGCCAGCAGCTCTGAACTAGCGGGAGCCCCAGATACGCAGTATTTT
large	.	TRBJ1-5	TRBV10-3	CAISESKPGKRNQPQHF	TGTGCCATCAGTGAGTCGAAGCCAGGGAAGCGCAATCAGCCCCAGCATTTT
.	TRBD1	TRBJ1-5	TRBV7-9	CASSPGTGGVQPQHF	TGTGCCAGCAGCCCCGGGACAGGGGGAGTTCAGCCCCAGCATTTT
.	.	TRBJ2-3	TRBV5-1	CASSPPWGPGDTQYF	TGCGCCAGCAGCCCACCATGGGGGCCTGGAGATACGCAGTATTTT
few	TRBD1	TRBJ2-7	TRBV7-9	CASSSGTGGLGEQYF	TGTGCCAGCAGCTCTGGGACAGGGGGACTTGGCGAGCAGTACTTC
.	.	TRBJ2-2	TRBV19	CASIANTGELFF	TGTGCCAGTATAGCGAACACCGGGGAGCTGTTTTTT
.	.	TRBJ2-7	TRBV4-1	CASSQRTDYEQYF	TGCGCCAGCAGCCAACGGACAGACTACGAGCAGTACTTC
.	TRBD2	TRBJ2-1	TRBV15	CATSSPLAGVNEQFF	TGTGCCACCAGCAGCCCCCTAGCGGGAGTCAATGAGCAGTTCTTC
.	.	TRBJ2-7	TRBV4-1	CASSQGPEGGTYEQYF	TGCGCCAGCAGCCAAGGGCCAGAGGGGGGTACCTACGAGCAGTACTTC
.	TRBD1	TRBJ2-2	TRBV5-1	CASNDYRGRPGELFF	TGCGCCAGCAATGATTACAGGGGGCGGCCCGGGGAGCTGTTTTTT
.	TRBD1	TRBJ1-2	TRBV5-5	CASSLGLQGAYGYTF	TGTGCCAGCAGCTTGGGTCTCCAGGGGGCCTATGGCTACACCTTC
.	.	TRBJ1-2	TRBV27	CASSSESGGYTF	TGTGCCAGCAGCTCAGAGAGCGGTGGCTACACCTTC
.	.	TRBJ2-1	TRBV19	CASSIPPAKHEQFF	TGTGCCAGTAGTATCCCACCAGCTAAGCATGAGCAGTTCTTC
.	.	TRBJ2-3	TRBV27	CASSPTPLAALGDTQYF	TGTGCCAGCAGTCCCACCCCTCTCGCGGCCCTGGGAGATACGCAGTATTTT
.	.	TRBJ2-1	TRBV7-2	CASSPHLGSEQFF	TGTGCCAGCAGCCCCCACTTAGGATCTGAGCAGTTCTTC
.	TRBD2	TRBJ2-5	TRBV7-9	CASSRLAGGLGDF	TGTGCCAGCAGCCGACTAGCGGGGGGCCTCGGGGACTTC
.	TRBD2	TRBJ2-7	TRBV9	CASSVAAGDYEQYF	TGTGCCAGCAGCGTAGCAGCGGGGGACTACGAGCAGTACTTC
.	.	TRBJ2-3	TRBV10-3	CAISVRETDTQYF	TGTGCCATCAGTGTGAGAGAAACAGATACGCAGTATTTT
.	.	TRBJ2-5	TRBV9	CASSVGSGTHQETQYF	TGTGCCAGCAGCGTAGGTTCAGGGACCCACCAAGAGACCCAGTACTTC
.	TRBD1	TRBJ2-1	TRBV7-9	CASSGDPGTGRNNEQFF	TGTGCCAGCAGCGGGGACCCCGGGACAGGCCGAAACAATGAGCAGTTCTTC
.	.	TRBJ2-3	TRBV5-1	CASNGGLYTDTQYF	TGCGCCAGCAACGGAGGACTTTACACAGATACGCAGTATTTT
.	TRBD2	TRBJ2-2	TRBV7-8	CASSLETSGLNTGELFF	TGTGCCAGCAGCTTGGAGACTAGCGGTTTGAACACCGGGGAGCTGTTTTTT
once	TRBD1	TRBJ2-7	TRBV2	CASRRGTGGPYEQYF	TGTGCCAGCAGGAGGGGGACAGGGGGCCCCTACGAGCAGTACTTC
.	.	TRBJ2-7	TRBV27	CASSLTDSREQYF	TGTGCCAGCAGTTTAACGGACAGCCGGGAGCAGTACTTC
.	TRBD1	TRBJ1-4	TRBV19	CASSNRTGRGEKLFF	TGTGCCAGTAGTAACCGGACAGGGAGGGGTGAAAAACTGTTTTTT